This TCR beta chain was obtained from a study of PD-L1 blockade in urothelial cancer. This CDR3 comprises 15 residues. The V segment lost 5 bases and the J segment 1 base; nucleotides outside the gene matches: 5. In germline, CDR1 is LNHDA, CDR2 SQIVND (reference sequence). Sequencing was performed with immunoSEQ multiplex PCR; in TCRdb, only in-frame clones are kept and a portion is missing. The data show 65,000 to 85,000 clones, under 95% seen once. Time point given: peripheral blood 6 weeks after treatment start. Sequenced material: PBMCs, taken around atezolizumab (anti-PD-L1) treatment. This chain links TRBV19 with TRBJ2-1; TRBD1 agrees at 7 bases. The origin of this receptor is a woman older than 75 with urothelial cancer. CDR3 region: CASSPTGVSYNEQFF. The DNA of the CDR3 is TGTGCCAGTAGTCCAACAGGGGTGTCCTACAATGAGCAGTTCTTC.